A single sample gave rise to the 11 T cell receptor beta chains below, sequenced in a study of cytomegalovirus exposure and HLA in healthy donors. The study ran its PCR with 60 Vbeta and 13 Jbeta primers. Sequenced by immunoSEQ multiplex PCR; TCRdb stores in-frame clones only, minus some. This sample has around 90,000 clones; around 60% occur once, and the top ten carry over 2%. Sequenced: PBMCs. The receptors derive from a human donor in good health.

This chain connects TRBV7-2 to TRBJ2-3; a weak D match, TRBD1 (6 bases). The V end was cut by 2 bases, the J end by 6 bases, with 9 bases between. This CDR3 comprises 13 residues. The germline V gene encodes CDR1 SGHTA and CDR2 FQGNSA. CDR3 loop: CASSLTGSDTQYF. CDR3 bases: TGTGCCAGCAGCTTAACAGGGTCGGATACGCAGTATTTT.

This clone appeared a few times. V gene TRBV5-4 combines with J gene TRBJ1-2; D remains ambiguous. The CDR3 spans 15 residues. Germline loops: CDR1 SGHNT, CDR2 YYREEE (reference sequence). Trimming left V 5 bases short and J 6 bases short, with 20 bases between. The CDR3 sequence: CASSPSGGRVDGYTF. CDR3 in DNA: TGTGCCAGCAGTCCGAGCGGCGGCCGAGTTGATGGCTACACCTTC.

The gene calls are TRBV10-3 and TRBJ1-2, with 10 bases aligning to TRBD1. The V segment lost 7 bases and the J segment 6 bases; nucleotides outside the gene matches: 8. Germline CDR1 reads ENHRY; CDR2 reads SYGVKD. CDR3 length equals 14 residues. This CDR3 is CAITPATGGNGYTF. The CDR3 bases are TGTGCCATCACCCCTGCGACAGGGGGCAATGGCTACACCTTC.

The chain links TRBV7-2 to TRBJ2-5; maybe TRBD1 (6 bases). Germline V gives CDR1 SGHTA, CDR2 FQGNSA. V gave up 1 base and J gave up 5 bases, with 14 bases separating them. The CDR3 loop spans 15 amino acids. The CDR3 reads CASSLGGLGAETQYF. CDR3 DNA sequence: TGTGCCAGCAGCTTAGGAGGATTGGGGGCCGAGACCCAGTACTTC.

The rearrangement uses TRBV4-3 and TRBJ2-1; 10 bases align to TRBD2. J was trimmed by 3 bases and V by 2 bases; bases with no gene match: 7. Germline V gives CDR1 LGHNA, CDR2 YSLEER. The CDR3 totals 17 residues. Written as DNA, the CDR3 is TGCGCCAGCAGCCAAAAGGGTAGGACTAGCGGCTACAATGAGCAGTTCTTC. Translation: CASSQKGRTSGYNEQFF.

The table lists this clone with a few counts. The chain is built from TRBV7-6 and TRBJ2-5; D may be TRBD1 (6 bases). Between the trimmed V and J ends, which lost 6 bases and 7 bases, there was a span of 18 bases. CDR1 SGHVS and CDR2 FNYEAQ come from the germline V gene. The CDR3 sequence is 14 residues long. CDR3 loop: CASSQVGALGTQYF. For the CDR3, the DNA is TGTGCCAGCAGTCAAGTGGGGGCGCTCGGGACCCAGTACTTC.

The V call is TRBV11-1, the J call TRBJ2-5; 7 nucleotides match TRBD1. Matching the DNA end better, TRBJ2-7 makes the J call doubtful. The germline V gene has CDR1 SGHAT and CDR2 FQDESV (reference sequence). CDR3 size: 15 residues. CDR3 nucleotides: TGTGCCAGCAGCCCCAAGCGGACAGGTTTCTACGAGCAGTACTTC. It translates to CASSPKRTGFYEQYF.

The chain uses TRBV7-6 and TRBJ2-1; maybe TRBD2 (7 bases). This CDR3 comprises 16 residues. The ends were cut back, 5 bases at V and 7 bases at J, with 21 bases in the middle. The germline V gene encodes CDR1 SGHVS and CDR2 FNYEAQ. The CDR3 bases are TGTGCCAGCAGCCCGTGGGGCGGGGGCGGGGTAAATGAGCAGTTCTTC. Protein: CASSPWGGGGVNEQFF.

The chain recombines TRBV4-1 with TRBJ1-1; 10 nucleotides align to TRBD1. V was clipped by 1 base and J by 1 base; unmatched bases: 6. The CDR3 consists of 17 residues. In germline, CDR1 is MGHRA, CDR2 YSYEKL. The CDR3: CASSQVPGQGENTEAFF. The CDR3 nucleotides are TGCGCCAGCAGCCAAGTTCCCGGACAGGGGGAGAACACTGAAGCTTTCTTT.

The sample holds a few counts of this clone. This chain connects TRBV7-6 to TRBJ2-1; 11 bases agree with TRBD2. Trimming at V came to 3 bases and at J to 9 bases, leaving 4 bases not matched to a gene. Germline V lookup: CDR1 SGHVS, CDR2 FNYEAQ. The CDR3 runs to 14 residues. CDR3 loop: CASSFSGGAGEQFF. DNA of the CDR3: TGTGCCAGCAGCTTTAGCGGGGGGGCAGGTGAGCAGTTCTTC. The complete variable domain, with remaining parts taken from reference TRBV7-6 and TRBJ2-1, reads GAGVSQSPRYKVTKRGQDVALRCDPISGHVSLYWYRQALGQGPEFLTYFNYEAQQDKSGLPNDRFSAERPEGSISTLTIQRTEQRDSAMYRCASSFSGGAGEQFFGPGTRLTVL.

The gene calls are TRBV29-1 and TRBJ2-7; unclear D gene. Looked up from germline, CDR1 is SQVTM and CDR2 is ANQGSEA. This CDR3 comprises 11 residues. Trimming cost V 6 bases and J 9 bases, with 15 bases left between them. DNA of the CDR3: TGCAGCGTGGCTACAGCCGACCTGCAGTACTTC. It is translated as CSVATADLQYF.